The 10 T cell receptor beta chains listed next were all sequenced from one sample in a study of CD4 T cells in relation to SARS-CoV-2 and coronaviruses (dated by TCRdb to about 2021). CD4+ T cells from unexposed donors were collected before the COVID-19 pandemic (2011-2018). After less than eleven days of culture, CD4+ T cells were isolated with the EasySep CD4+ T cell isolation kit. Libraries were made using the immunoSEQ multiplex PCR assay. TCRdb stores this immuneACCESS table with in-frame sequences only. Part of the clones is absent; in the studies checked, under half of the shortfall reflects unresolved V genes, and no reason is known for the rest. The table for this sample lists more than 20,000 clones; over 60% of them were counted only once. Over 15% of the sample belongs to the ten largest clones. Antigens of these TCRs are unknown. Sequenced input: CD4+ T cells from PBMCs, cultured in vitro. The origin of the receptors is a human donor in good health.

This chain connects TRBV7-2 to TRBJ1-1, with D possibly TRBD1 on 5 matching bases. Germline V gene sequence: CDR1 SGHTA, CDR2 FQGNSA. V lost 0 bases and J 7 bases, leaving 9 bases between the germline ends. The CDR3 loop spans 13 amino acids. The CDR3 sequence is CASSLAWRGEAFF. DNA of the CDR3: TGTGCCAGCAGCTTAGCGTGGAGGGGTGAAGCTTTCTTT.

This clone has only one observation. The chain joins TRBV5-1 to TRBJ2-3; D is possibly TRBD1 or TRBD2 (5 bases each). CDR1 is SGHRS, CDR2 YFSETQ, per germline. Between the trimmed V and J ends, which lost 0 bases and 2 bases, there was a span of 13 bases. The CDR3 covers 16 residues. CDR3 protein: CASSLGTLRDTDTQYF. The CDR3 nucleotides read TGCGCCAGCAGCTTGGGGACACTGAGGGACACAGATACGCAGTATTTT.

The V call is TRBV6-4, the J call TRBJ2-1; 7 bases line up with TRBD1. V dropped 2 bases and J dropped 3; count of bases not matched to a gene: 7. Germline CDR1 is MRHNA and CDR2 is SNTAGT. The CDR3 consists of 16 residues. CDR3 loop: CASSDTAQGDYNEQFF. The CDR3 DNA reads as TGTGCCAGCAGTGACACCGCCCAGGGGGACTACAATGAGCAGTTCTTC.

CDR3 nucleotide sequence: TGTGCCAGCAGCTTAGGTGGCGCTCGCGGGAGGAACAATGAGCAGTTCTTC. This gives the protein CASSLGGARGRNNEQFF. The J gene is TRBJ2-1, the V gene TRBV5-4; the match to TRBD2 covers 8 bases. Per germline, CDR1 SGHNT and CDR2 YYREEE (reference sequence). V lost 2 bases to trimming and J lost 5 bases; unmatched junction nucleotides: 12. The CDR3 covers 17 residues.

This rearrangement joins TRBV9 to TRBJ1-1; 8 positions agree with TRBD1. CDR3 length equals 14 residues. V lost 0 bases and J lost 8; bases outside the gene matches: 6. From germline, CDR1 is SGDLS and CDR2 YYNGEE. Here the CDR3 DNA reads TGTGCCAGCAGCGTAGCCCCGAGGACAGGGGAAGCTTTCTTT. Residues: CASSVAPRTGEAFF. Full variable domain (rest looked up from reference TRBV9 and TRBJ1-1): DSGVTQTPKHLITATGQRVTLRCSPRSGDLSVYWYQQSLDQGLQFLIQYYNGEERAKGNILERFSAQQFPDLHSELNLSSLELGDSALYFCASSVAPRTGEAFFGQGTRLTVV.

The rearrangement uses TRBV19 and TRBJ1-1, with 9 bases aligning to TRBD1. CDR1 LNHDA and CDR2 SQIVND come from the germline V gene (reference sequence). With V trimmed by 5 bases and J by 2 bases, 6 bases remained unmatched. The CDR3 is 15 amino acids. The CDR3 bases are TGTGCCAGTAGTTGGGACAGGGCGACAAACACTGAAGCTTTCTTT. Its translation is CASSWDRATNTEAFF.

This chain links TRBV5-4 with TRBJ2-1; maybe TRBD1 (5 bases). The CDR3 is 13 residues long. V was clipped by 3 bases and J by 7 bases, with 11 bases between them. Per germline, CDR1 SGHNT and CDR2 YYREEE (reference sequence). The CDR3 spells CASSYDSRNEQFF. CDR3 coding DNA: TGTGCCAGCAGCTACGACAGCCGGAATGAGCAGTTCTTC.

The chain is built from TRBV20-1 and TRBJ2-7, with D possibly being TRBD1 or TRBD2 (6 bases each). Trimming cost V 6 bases and J 9 bases, with 12 bases left between them. Germline V CDR1 and CDR2: DFQATT, SNEGSKA (reference sequence). The CDR3 extends over 10 amino acids. CDR3 in DNA: TGCAGTGCCGTGGGGGGCGGGCAGTACTTC. Translating gives CSAVGGGQYF.

The chain carries TRBV30 and TRBJ1-4; D is unresolved. The germline gives CDR1 GTSNPN, CDR2 SVGIG (reference sequence). The CDR3 runs 11 residues. V was shortened by 0 bases and J by 8 bases, with 4 bases between the two germline ends. This CDR3 reads CAWSVQEKLFF. In nucleotides, the CDR3 is TGTGCCTGGAGTGTACAGGAAAAACTGTTTTTT.

The genes are TRBV6-1 and TRBJ1-5; D is possibly TRBD1 (6 bases). Germline CDR1 and CDR2: MNHNS and SASEGT. Trimming removed 0 bases at V and 4 bases at J, with 13 bases between. CDR3 length: 16 residues. The CDR3 is CASSEAGAGGNQPQHF. The CDR3 DNA sequence: TGTGCCAGCAGTGAAGCGGGGGCCGGAGGGAATCAGCCCCAGCATTTT.